This T cell receptor beta chain was recorded in a study of blood T cell repertoires in COVID-19. Study at large: PBMCs, B-cell-depleted T cells, or T cells were the source of the cDNA or gDNA that made up the material.

Authors' data handling: Quantification of nucleated cells was approximated via reference gene primer amplification. Data came from immunoSEQ multiplex PCR; TCRdb stores just in-frame clones and leaves some out. The DNA gave D and trimming, while V, J and clone size come from that table. Here the sample spans around 23,000 clones, over 75% being singletons. The V end lost 9 bases, the J end lost 4 bases, and 16 bases lay between the germline ends. The CDR3 spans 14 residues. Germline CDR1 is KGHDR and CDR2 is SFDVKD. The specimen was peripheral blood. V usage is TRBV24-1 and J usage is TRBJ2-3; D unclear. The TCR originated in a human donor in a cohort sampled during active COVID-19. CDR3 amino acids: CATAGRLVPDTQYF. CDR3 bases: TGTGCCACCGCTGGTAGATTGGTCCCAGATACGCAGTATTTT.